Included here is one TCR beta chain sequence, with context. Its antigen is still unknown. Other DNA sequences in the sample encode the same CDR3. The data were produced by immunoSEQ multiplex PCR, yet TCRdb's version contains in-frame clones alone and is incomplete. Found here are roughly 150,000 clones, around 82% of them singletons; the top ten hold about 10%. The data were taken from a study of cytomegalovirus exposure and HLA in healthy donors. This CDR3 is 15 amino acids long. Germline V gene sequence: CDR1 SGDLS, CDR2 YYNGEE. Germline trimming cut 3 bases from V and 1 base from J; bases unmatched to any gene: 6. Study findings and constraints: Listed as cytomegalovirus-associated were 164 TCR beta chains. Among TCR sequences, most were rare, though some public TCRs appeared in many donors.

Donors came from a validation cohort of over a hundred subjects, distinct from the first 666-subject cohort. This receptor was taken from a man aged 30-40 years in good health and CMV-seropositive. The chain recombines TRBV9 with TRBJ2-5, with TRBD1 identical over 7 bases. Specimen: PBMCs. CDR3 protein: CASSERQGFQETQYF. CDR3 in DNA: TGTGCCAGCAGCGAGAGACAGGGATTCCAAGAGACCCAGTACTTC.